The clone carrying this T cell receptor beta chain turned up a few times. Its antigen is unknown. Some clones are missing from TCRdb's copy, which holds only in-frame ones; the method was immunoSEQ multiplex PCR. The sample lists around 110,000 clones, 88% occurring once. The data belong to a study of T cell responses to AZD1222 COVID-19 vaccine. About the study: Researchers grouped second doses given at about 4 or about 12 weeks into one pool. The study, taken as a whole, reports: Females made up more of the donors, who were largely white British, and clonal diversity may have come out too low.

CDR1 and CDR2 (germline): SNHLY, FYNNEI. The V gene end was trimmed by 10 bases and the J gene end by 0 bases; junction bases not matched to a gene: 6. There are 13 residues in the CDR3. The sample here was peripheral blood, taken on day 0 of AZD1222 vaccination. This sequence joins TRBV2 and TRBJ2-7; 7 nucleotides align to TRBD1. This receptor was identified in an adult in good health. The CDR3 sequence: CATTGTDSYEQYF. CDR3 DNA: TGTGCCACAACTGGGACAGACTCCTACGAGCAGTACTTC.